Listed here are 32 T cell receptor beta chains from one sample, sequenced in a study of shared clonotypes between healthy human individuals. Repertoires were generated with immunoSEQ multiplex PCR, while TCRdb's copy carries only in-frame clones and drops some. This table has millions of clones, roughly 95% appearing once. What was sequenced was naive CD4+ T cells sorted from blood. Subset denoted: CD45RA+ positively selected. Receptors were obtained from a man aged 18 to 30 in good health.

The gene calls are TRBV5-4 and TRBJ2-3; D ambiguous. The CDR3 sequence is 15 residues long. Trimming left V 0 bases short and J 2 bases short, with 10 bases between. The germline gives CDR1 SGHNT, CDR2 YYREEE (reference sequence). The CDR3, as DNA: TGTGCCAGCAGCTTGGTTTCTCGCCCCACAGATACGCAGTATTTT. It is translated as CASSLVSRPTDTQYF.

The gene calls are TRBV6-5 and TRBJ2-1; 12 bases are shared with TRBD2. The CDR3 totals 15 residues. V shed 5 bases, J shed 4 bases, and the junction held 3 bases outside the gene matches. From germline, CDR1 is MNHEY and CDR2 SVGAGI. In DNA, the CDR3 is TGTGCCAGCAGTCCACTAGCGGGGGGATACAATGAGCAGTTCTTC. Residues: CASSPLAGGYNEQFF.

The V gene is TRBV28, the J gene TRBJ2-5, with 8 bases fitting TRBD2. The CDR3 loop spans 14 amino acids. The germline V gene encodes CDR1 MDHEN and CDR2 SYDVKM. V gave up 2 bases and J gave up 4 bases; unmatched junction bases: 3. Written as DNA, the CDR3 is TGTGCCAGCAGTTTACTCGCGGGGGGAGAGACCCAGTACTTC. Amino acids: CASSLLAGGETQYF.

V and J are TRBV25-1 and TRBJ1-2; D not certain. The V gene lost 2 bases and the J gene lost 2 bases, with 6 bases spanning the gap. CDR1 is MGHDK and CDR2 is SYGVNS in the germline V gene. The CDR3 consists of 13 residues. The CDR3 DNA is TGTGCCAGCAGTGAACCCGGGAACTATGGCTACACCTTC. This codes for CASSEPGNYGYTF.

The rearrangement links TRBV30 to TRBJ1-6, with 8 bases fitting TRBD1. CDR3 length: 12 amino acids. Germline CDR1 and CDR2: GTSNPN and SVGIG (reference sequence). CDR3 sequence: CASGQGNSPLHF. CDR3 coding DNA: TGTGCGTCAGGACAGGGAAATTCACCCCTCCACTTT. The variable domain in full, completed from reference TRBV30 and TRBJ1-6, reads SQTIHQWPATLVQPVGSPLSLECTVEGTSNPNLYWYRQAAGRGLQLLFYSVGIGQISSEVPQNLSASRPQDRQFILSSKKLLLSDSGFYLCASGQGNSPLHFGNGTRLTVT.

The J gene is TRBJ1-1, the V gene TRBV5-1; no definite D call. Trimming pared 1 base from V and 1 base from J, leaving 11 bases between. The CDR3 extends over 15 amino acids. CDR1 and CDR2 (germline): SGHRS, YFSETQ. For the CDR3, the DNA is TGCGCCAGCAGCTTGTGGGTCAGCCGGAACACTGAAGCTTTCTTT. Protein product: CASSLWVSRNTEAFF.

The J gene is TRBJ2-7, the V gene TRBV10-1; D may be TRBD2 (5 bases). CDR3 length: 11 amino acids. Germline CDR1 reads WNHNN; CDR2 reads SYGVQD (reference sequence). Trimming stripped 5 bases from V and 5 bases from J, with 7 bases between. CDR3 in amino acids: CASSRGNEQYF. The DNA of the CDR3 is TGCGCCAGCAGTCGGGGAAACGAGCAGTACTTC.

A word on this clone: Within the sample, other DNA sequences also encode this same CDR3. The rearrangement uses TRBV28 and TRBJ1-6; 7 nucleotides align to TRBD1. The germline gives CDR1 MDHEN, CDR2 SYDVKM. The ends lost 6 bases at V and 9 bases at J; junction bases unmatched: 8. This CDR3 contains 14 residues. Here the CDR3 reads CASSLRQGGSPLHF. CDR3 sequence (DNA): TGTGCCAGCAGCCTTCGACAGGGAGGTTCACCCCTCCACTTT.

The chain employs TRBV5-6 and TRBJ2-7; D remains ambiguous. Trimming left V 0 bases short and J 0 bases short, with 7 bases between. The germline gives CDR1 SGHDT, CDR2 YYEEEE. There are 14 residues in the CDR3. The CDR3 DNA follows: TGTGCCAGCAGCTTGGTGGCAGTCTCCTACGAGCAGTACTTC. It translates to CASSLVAVSYEQYF.

The V gene is TRBV5-1, the J gene TRBJ1-1; D unresolved. This CDR3 is built from 13 residues. The V end was cut by 4 bases, the J end by 2 bases, with 9 bases between. The germline CDR1 and CDR2 sequences are SGHRS and YFSETQ. The CDR3 coding sequence is TGCGCCAGCAGCCGCGCGGGTAACACTGAAGCTTTCTTT. Residues: CASSRAGNTEAFF.

This clone was observed once. The chain links TRBV7-9 to TRBJ2-3; the D gene could be TRBD1 or TRBD2 (5 bases each). Germline V gene sequence: CDR1 SEHNR, CDR2 FQNEAQ (reference sequence). The CDR3 runs 12 residues. V gave up 5 bases and J gave up 6 bases, with 9 bases separating them. CDR3 residues: CASSRQRDTQYF. In nucleotides, the CDR3 is TGTGCCAGCAGCCGACAGCGGGATACGCAGTATTTT.

Worth noting for this clone: A single base separates this from a much larger clone, so it may be a read error. Other DNA sequences in this sample translate to the same CDR3. DNA for the CDR3: TGTGCCAGCAGCCGGAGCTCCTACGAGCAGTACTTC. Its translation: CASSRSSYEQYF. This chain links TRBV6-5 with TRBJ2-7; D uncertain. The V gene's germline CDR1 is MNHEY and CDR2 SVGAGI. V lost 6 bases and J lost 0, with 6 bases in between. CDR3 size: 12 residues.

This clone appeared once. The chain recombines TRBV5-1 with TRBJ2-7; 9 bases align to TRBD1. J gave up 12 bases and V 4 bases, and 8 bases lay outside the gene matches. CDR1 is SGHRS and CDR2 is YFSETQ in the germline V gene. The CDR3 extends over 12 amino acids. The CDR3 coding sequence is TGCGCCAGCAGCGTGGACAGGGGCCGCCGGTACTTC. Its protein is CASSVDRGRRYF.

On this clone itself: This same CDR3 is encoded by further DNA sequences in the sample. This chain joins TRBV6-1 and TRBJ1-4; unclear D gene. Trimming took 4 bases from V and 2 from J, leaving 5 bases between them. The CDR3 is 13 residues long. Germline CDR1 MNHNS, CDR2 SASEGT. As DNA, the CDR3 is TGTGCCAGCAGTGTGTCGACTAATGAAAAACTGTTTTTT. It codes for CASSVSTNEKLFF.

The genes are TRBV7-8 and TRBJ2-7, with D possibly TRBD2 on 7 matching bases. The CDR3 loop spans 14 amino acids. V was trimmed by 3 bases and J by 5 bases, leaving 14 bases between them. Germline V lookup: CDR1 SGHVS, CDR2 FQNEAQ. Here the CDR3 DNA reads TGTGCCAGCAGCTTTCGAGGGGGGGAGGACGAGCAGTACTTC. It specifies CASSFRGGEDEQYF.

The chain has TRBV18 and TRBJ1-1; a possible D gene is TRBD1 (6 bases). CDR1 is KGHSH and CDR2 is LQKENI in the germline V gene. V dropped 3 bases and J dropped 5 bases, with 16 bases sitting between them. The CDR3 totals 15 residues. In DNA form, the CDR3 reads TGTGCCAGCTCACCGGGAGTGCAGGGGATAACTGAAGCTTTCTTT. It is translated as CASSPGVQGITEAFF.

The CDR3 region is CASSNVFNNEQFF. For the CDR3, the DNA is TGCGCCAGCAGCAACGTCTTTAACAATGAGCAGTTCTTC. The chain links TRBV5-1 to TRBJ2-1; D ambiguous. Trimming shortened V by 4 bases and J by 5 bases, and 10 bases separated the two germline ends. This CDR3 is built from 13 residues. In germline, CDR1 is SGHRS, CDR2 YFSETQ.

The rearrangement uses TRBV30 and TRBJ1-3; no clear D. This CDR3 spans 14 amino acids. Trimming took 3 bases from V and 5 from J, leaving 14 bases between them. The V gene's germline CDR1 is GTSNPN and CDR2 SVGIG (reference sequence). CDR3 in DNA: TGTGCCTGGAGCTCCGGGCAGCTAAGAAACACCATATATTTT. Its translation is CAWSSGQLRNTIYF.

As for this clone: A much larger clone lies a single base off, so this may be a read error. Here the CDR3 DNA reads TGTGCCAGCAGGGGACAGGGTGAGCAGCCCCAGCATTTT. Translating it yields CASRGQGEQPQHF. The chain combines TRBV28 with TRBJ1-5, with 9 bases fitting TRBD1. This CDR3 has 13 amino acids. V lost 6 bases to trimming and J lost 7 bases; unmatched junction nucleotides: 4. Germline V gene sequence: CDR1 MDHEN, CDR2 SYDVKM.

The rearrangement joins TRBV5-1 to TRBJ2-1, with D possibly called TRBD1 or TRBD2 (5 bases each). The CDR3 consists of 17 residues. V was shortened by 0 bases and J by 1 base, with 14 bases between the two germline ends. Germline V lookup: CDR1 SGHRS, CDR2 YFSETQ. The CDR3, as DNA: TGCGCCAGCAGCTTGGCGGGGAGTGGGGCTTCCTACAATGAGCAGTTCTTC. Translation gives CASSLAGSGASYNEQFF.

V gene TRBV19 combines with J gene TRBJ1-1; 9 bases agree with TRBD1. The CDR3 is made up of 14 amino acids. Germline V gene sequence: CDR1 LNHDA, CDR2 SQIVND (reference sequence). V lost 5 bases, J lost 5 bases, and 6 bases stayed unmatched. CDR3 coding DNA: TGTGCCAGTAGTTACAGGGGGCAGAGGACTGAAGCTTTCTTT. Translating it yields CASSYRGQRTEAFF. The full variable domain, its missing parts supplied by reference TRBV19 and TRBJ1-1, is DGGITQSPKYLFRKEGQNVTLSCEQNLNHDAMYWYRQDPGQGLRLIYYSQIVNDFQKGDIAEGYSVSREKKESFPLTVTSAQKNPTAFYLCASSYRGQRTEAFFGQGTRLTVV.

The CDR3 sequence: CASSFARVGGELFF. The CDR3 DNA follows: TGTGCCAGCAGCTTCGCCCGGGTTGGCGGGGAGCTGTTTTTT. The chain employs TRBV11-1 and TRBJ2-2; no clear D gene. This CDR3 comprises 14 residues. The germline CDR1 and CDR2 sequences are SGHAT and FQDESV (reference sequence). Trimming removed 3 bases at V and 7 bases at J, with 12 bases between.

This clone was observed once. CDR3 sequence: CASSIFGDEQYF. The CDR3 nucleotides read TGTGCCAGTAGTATTTTCGGAGACGAGCAGTACTTC. The chain links TRBV19 to TRBJ2-7; D is unclear. The CDR3 sequence is 12 residues long. Germline V CDR1 and CDR2: LNHDA, SQIVND (reference sequence). Deletions cut 3 bases from V and 5 bases from J, with 8 bases between.

The rearrangement joins TRBV30 to TRBJ2-1; the D is unclear. Per the germline V gene, CDR1 is GTSNPN and CDR2 is SVGIG (reference sequence). Trimming shortened V by 2 bases and J by 1 base, and 6 bases separated the two germline ends. There are 13 residues in the CDR3. CDR3 residues: CAWSYSSYNEQFF. DNA for the CDR3: TGTGCCTGGAGTTACAGTTCCTACAATGAGCAGTTCTTC.

This sequence joins TRBV28 and TRBJ1-5; a possible D gene is TRBD1 (5 bases). Trimming took off 2 bases at V and 7 bases at J, with 12 bases between the two ends. The CDR3 has 14 residues. Germline CDR1 reads MDHEN; CDR2 reads SYDVKM. Here the CDR3 reads CASSLGGVGQPQHF. Written as DNA, the CDR3 is TGTGCCAGCAGTTTAGGAGGGGTAGGCCAGCCCCAGCATTTT.

This clone was seen once. The CDR3 loop reads CASRTGTGSGGYTF. The CDR3 DNA reads TGTGCCAGTAGAACCGGGACCGGGAGCGGTGGCTACACCTTC. This sequence joins TRBV19 and TRBJ1-2; D is perhaps TRBD1 (5 bases). The CDR3 consists of 14 residues. Trimming removed 6 bases at V and 7 bases at J, with 18 bases between. Germline V CDR1 and CDR2: LNHDA, SQIVND (reference sequence).

The V call is TRBV10-2, the J call TRBJ1-1, with 7 bases aligning to TRBD1. V lost 10 bases and J lost 1; bases outside the gene matches: 6. Germline CDR1 reads WSHSY; CDR2 reads SAAADI. The CDR3 is 13 amino acids. The CDR3 reads CATRDSRNTEAFF. In DNA, the CDR3 is TGCGCCACTAGGGACAGTAGGAACACTGAAGCTTTCTTT.

The V call is TRBV5-5, the J call TRBJ1-5; D is perhaps TRBD1 (6 bases). The CDR3 runs 14 residues. V was clipped by 0 bases and J by 11 bases, with 15 bases between them. CDR1 and CDR2 (germline): SGHKS, YYEKEE (reference sequence). The CDR3 sequence: CASSLAAGAAAQHF. In DNA form, the CDR3 reads TGTGCCAGCAGCTTGGCGGCAGGGGCGGCGGCCCAGCATTTT.

V gene TRBV5-1 combines with J gene TRBJ2-2; a weak D match, TRBD2 (5 bases). V was trimmed by 6 bases and J by 2 bases, leaving 11 bases between them. The CDR3 sequence is 14 residues long. Germline loops: CDR1 SGHRS, CDR2 YFSETQ. The DNA for the CDR3 is TGCGCCAGCAACGAGGGCGGTAACACCGGGGAGCTGTTTTTT. As protein: CASNEGGNTGELFF.

The gene calls are TRBV30 and TRBJ1-4; TRBD1 matches 8 bases. The CDR3 runs 16 residues. Germline lookup yields CDR1 GTSNPN and CDR2 SVGIG (reference sequence). V shed 5 bases, J shed 10 bases, and the junction held 18 bases outside the gene matches. The CDR3 is CAWLEPPGQVRGKLFF. The CDR3 region has the DNA TGTGCCTGGCTAGAACCTCCGGGACAGGTCCGAGGAAAACTGTTTTTT.

About this clone: This specimen includes other DNA sequences encoding the same CDR3. This chain links TRBV18 with TRBJ2-5; D uncertain. Trimming cost V 2 bases and J 1 base, with 5 bases left between them. Germline assignment: CDR1 KGHSH and CDR2 LQKENI. This CDR3 spans 13 amino acids. As DNA, the CDR3 is TGTGCCAGCTCACCAAGCCCCCAAGAGACCCAGTACTTC. Encoded protein: CASSPSPQETQYF.

V and J are TRBV7-2 and TRBJ2-1, with D perhaps being TRBD1 or TRBD2 (5 bases each). The germline gives CDR1 SGHTA, CDR2 FQGNSA. The CDR3 is made up of 12 amino acids. V was pared by 2 bases and J by 9 bases, with 8 bases between. CDR3 in DNA: TGTGCCAGCAGCTTATTTGGGGGTGAGCAGTTCTTC. Its translation: CASSLFGGEQFF.